Each of the 5 T cell receptor beta chains below was sequenced from the same sample in a study of cytomegalovirus exposure and HLA in healthy donors (dated by TCRdb to 2017 to 2019). Preparation of the library involved the immunoSEQ multiplex PCR assay. For the multiplex PCR, a mixture combining 60 forward primers for TCR Vbeta segments and 13 reverse primers for TCR Jbeta segments was used. TCRdb provides this immuneACCESS table in a form limited to in-frame rearrangements. Some clones are lacking; in checked studies, under half of them reflect an unresolved V gene, and why the rest are absent is not known. This sample gives about 180,000 clones in total; around 80% of them show up just once. The ten largest account for roughly 3.6% of the sample. Source material: PBMCs. The receptors were sampled from a woman aged 55-75 years in good health and CMV-seropositive.

This rearrangement joins TRBV5-1 to TRBJ1-5; D possibly corresponds to TRBD1 (5 bases). CDR1 is SGHRS and CDR2 is YFSETQ in the germline V gene. V gave up 0 bases and J gave up 9 bases, with 10 bases separating them. The CDR3 has 13 amino acids. The DNA for the CDR3 is TGCGCCAGCAGCTTGGAAGGGGATAGGCCCCAGCATTTT. Encoded protein: CASSLEGDRPQHF.

V is TRBV6-5 and J is TRBJ1-1; no definite D call. In germline, CDR1 is MNHEY, CDR2 SVGAGI. The CDR3 contains 15 residues. The V end lost 2 bases, the J end lost 0 bases, and 10 bases lay between the germline ends. In nucleotides, the CDR3 is TGTGCCAGCAGTTACACGCTCGGTTTGAACACTGAAGCTTTCTTT. This codes for CASSYTLGLNTEAFF.

The chain carries TRBV19 and TRBJ2-1; a possible D gene is TRBD2 (5 bases). Trimming took 3 bases from V and 0 from J, leaving 9 bases between them. The germline V gene has CDR1 LNHDA and CDR2 SQIVND (reference sequence). This CDR3 is 15 amino acids long. The CDR3 DNA sequence: TGTGCCAGTAGTATCGGGATATTCTCCTACAATGAGCAGTTCTTC. Protein product: CASSIGIFSYNEQFF.

This rearrangement joins TRBV4-3 to TRBJ2-2; 10 positions agree with TRBD1. The CDR3 has 17 amino acids. V lost 1 base and J lost 5; bases outside the gene matches: 7. CDR1 and CDR2 from the germline V gene are LGHNA and YSLEER. The CDR3 DNA follows: TGCGCCAGCAGCCAAGGTCCACCGGGACAGGGGACCGGGGAGCTGTTTTTT. Translated, it gives CASSQGPPGQGTGELFF.

This clone has only a few counts. Other DNA variants within this sample encode the same CDR3. The chain uses TRBV27 and TRBJ2-1, with TRBD2 matching 10 bases. This CDR3 region has 16 residues. J was trimmed by 0 bases and V by 7 bases; bases with no gene match: 6. Germline CDR1 reads MNHEY; CDR2 reads SMNVEV (reference sequence). CDR3 nucleotides: TGTGCCAGCAAGGGGGCTAGCGGGAGCTCCTACAATGAGCAGTTCTTC. It translates to CASKGASGSSYNEQFF.